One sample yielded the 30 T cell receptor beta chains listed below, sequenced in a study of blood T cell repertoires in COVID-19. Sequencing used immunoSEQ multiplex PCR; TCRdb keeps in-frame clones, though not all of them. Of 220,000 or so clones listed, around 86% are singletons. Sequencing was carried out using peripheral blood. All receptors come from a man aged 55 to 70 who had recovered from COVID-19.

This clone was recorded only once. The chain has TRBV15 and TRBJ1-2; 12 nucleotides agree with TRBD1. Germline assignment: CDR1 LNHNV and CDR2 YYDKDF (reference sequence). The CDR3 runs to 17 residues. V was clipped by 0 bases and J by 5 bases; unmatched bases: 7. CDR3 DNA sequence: TGTGCCACCAGCAGAGATCGGGGGACAGGGGGCTCTTATGGCTACACCTTC. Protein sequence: CATSRDRGTGGSYGYTF.

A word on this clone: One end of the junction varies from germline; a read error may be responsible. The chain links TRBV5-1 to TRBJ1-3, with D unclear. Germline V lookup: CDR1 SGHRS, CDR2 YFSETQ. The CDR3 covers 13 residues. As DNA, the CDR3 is TGCGCCAGCAGCTCCGAGGAGGGTGGACCTAGTAATTTT. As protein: CASSSEEGGPSNF.

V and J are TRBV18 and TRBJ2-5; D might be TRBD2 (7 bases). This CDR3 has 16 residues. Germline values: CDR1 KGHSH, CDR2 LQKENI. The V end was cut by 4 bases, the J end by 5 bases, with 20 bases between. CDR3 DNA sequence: TGTGCCAGCTCACGCCTTCAAACTTGGGGGGGCGAGACCCAGTACTTC. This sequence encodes CASSRLQTWGGETQYF.

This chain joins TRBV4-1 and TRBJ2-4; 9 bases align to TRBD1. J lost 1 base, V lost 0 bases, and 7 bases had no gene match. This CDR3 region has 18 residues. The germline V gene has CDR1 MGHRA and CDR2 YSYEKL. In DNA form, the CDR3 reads TGCGCCAGCAGCCAAGAATCCGGGACAGGGTCGGCCAAAAACATTCAGTACTTC. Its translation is CASSQESGTGSAKNIQYF.

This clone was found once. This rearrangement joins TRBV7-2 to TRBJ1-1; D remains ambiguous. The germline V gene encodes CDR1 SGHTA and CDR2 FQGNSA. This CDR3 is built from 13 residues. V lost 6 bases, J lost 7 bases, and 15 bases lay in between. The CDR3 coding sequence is TGTGCCAGCAGAGTACCTGGAGGAGGTGAAGCTTTCTTT. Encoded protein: CASRVPGGGEAFF.

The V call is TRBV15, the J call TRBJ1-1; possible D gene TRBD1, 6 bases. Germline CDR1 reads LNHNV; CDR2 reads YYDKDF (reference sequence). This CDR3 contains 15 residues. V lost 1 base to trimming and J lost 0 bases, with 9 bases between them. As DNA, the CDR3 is TGTGCCACCAGCAGAGCTACAGGGTTGAACACTGAAGCTTTCTTT. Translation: CATSRATGLNTEAFF.

As DNA, the CDR3 is TGTGCCAGCAGCCGGCCGGGACTAGATGTACACGAGCAGTACTTC. Amino acids: CASSRPGLDVHEQYF. The chain uses TRBV4-2 and TRBJ2-7; 8 bases are shared with TRBD2. The CDR3 sequence is 15 residues long. Germline CDR1 LGHNA, CDR2 YNFKEQ. V lost 4 bases and J lost 5; bases outside the gene matches: 10.

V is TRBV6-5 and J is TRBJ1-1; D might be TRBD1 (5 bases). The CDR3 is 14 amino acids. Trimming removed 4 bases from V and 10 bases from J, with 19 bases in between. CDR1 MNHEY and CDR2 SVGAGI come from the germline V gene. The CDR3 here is CASSFLQAEKGAFF. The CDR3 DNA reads TGTGCCAGCAGTTTTTTACAGGCCGAAAAGGGAGCTTTCTTT.

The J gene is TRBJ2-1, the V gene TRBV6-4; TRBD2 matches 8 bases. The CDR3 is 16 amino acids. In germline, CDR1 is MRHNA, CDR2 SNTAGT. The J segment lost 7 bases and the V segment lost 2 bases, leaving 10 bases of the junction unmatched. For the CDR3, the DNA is TGTGCCAGCAGTGACACCGGGACTAGAAGCTGGAATGAGCAGTTCTTC. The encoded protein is CASSDTGTRSWNEQFF.

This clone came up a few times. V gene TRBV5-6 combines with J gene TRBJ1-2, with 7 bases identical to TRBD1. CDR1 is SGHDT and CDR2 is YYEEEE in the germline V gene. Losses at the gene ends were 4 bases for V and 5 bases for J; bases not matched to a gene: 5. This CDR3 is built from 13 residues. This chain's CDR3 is CASSPTGRYGYTF. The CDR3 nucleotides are TGTGCCAGCAGCCCGACAGGGAGGTATGGCTACACCTTC.

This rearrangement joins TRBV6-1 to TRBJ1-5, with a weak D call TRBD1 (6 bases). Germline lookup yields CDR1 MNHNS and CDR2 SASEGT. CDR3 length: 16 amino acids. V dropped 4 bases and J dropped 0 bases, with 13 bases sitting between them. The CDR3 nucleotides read TGTGCCAGCAGTGGGACAGCGAGAAATAGCAATCAGCCCCAGCATTTT. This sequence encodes CASSGTARNSNQPQHF.

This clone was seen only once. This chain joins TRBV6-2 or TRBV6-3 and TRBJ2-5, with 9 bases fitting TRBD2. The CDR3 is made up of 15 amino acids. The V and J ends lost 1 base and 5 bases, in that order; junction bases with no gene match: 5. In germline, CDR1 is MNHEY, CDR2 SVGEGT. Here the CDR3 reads CASSYLGLARETQYF. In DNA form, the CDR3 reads TGTGCCAGCAGTTACTTGGGACTAGCTAGGGAGACCCAGTACTTC.

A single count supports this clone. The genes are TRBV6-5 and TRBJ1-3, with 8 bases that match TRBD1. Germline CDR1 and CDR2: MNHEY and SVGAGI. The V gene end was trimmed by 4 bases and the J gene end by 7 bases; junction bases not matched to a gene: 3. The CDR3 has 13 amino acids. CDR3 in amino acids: CASSWDRFNTIYF. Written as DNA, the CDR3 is TGTGCCAGCAGTTGGGACAGGTTCAACACCATATATTTT.

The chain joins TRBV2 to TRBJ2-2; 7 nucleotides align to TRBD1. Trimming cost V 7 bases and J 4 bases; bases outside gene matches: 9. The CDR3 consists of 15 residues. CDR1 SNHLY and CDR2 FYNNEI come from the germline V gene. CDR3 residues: CASKRKQGSTGELFF. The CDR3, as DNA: TGTGCCAGCAAGAGGAAACAGGGGAGCACCGGGGAGCTGTTTTTT.

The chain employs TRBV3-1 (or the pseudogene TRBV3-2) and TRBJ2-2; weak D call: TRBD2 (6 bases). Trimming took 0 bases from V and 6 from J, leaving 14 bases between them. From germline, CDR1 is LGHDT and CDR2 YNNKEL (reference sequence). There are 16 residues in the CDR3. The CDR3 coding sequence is TGTGCCAGCAGCCAAGATCTGACTAGTTGGGCCGGGGAGCTGTTTTTT. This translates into CASSQDLTSWAGELFF.

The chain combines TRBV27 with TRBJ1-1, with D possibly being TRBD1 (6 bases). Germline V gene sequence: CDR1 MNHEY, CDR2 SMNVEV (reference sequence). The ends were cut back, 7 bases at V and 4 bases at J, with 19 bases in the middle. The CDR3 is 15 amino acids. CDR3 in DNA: TGTGCCAGCAAACTAGACAGGCTTAGAAGCACTGAAGCTTTCTTT. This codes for CASKLDRLRSTEAFF.

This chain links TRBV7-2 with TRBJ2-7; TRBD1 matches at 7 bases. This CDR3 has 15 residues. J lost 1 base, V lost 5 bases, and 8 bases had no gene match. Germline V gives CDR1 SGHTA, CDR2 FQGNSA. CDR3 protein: CASSPQGQLSYEQYF. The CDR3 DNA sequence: TGTGCCAGCAGCCCCCAGGGACAGCTTTCCTACGAGCAGTACTTC.

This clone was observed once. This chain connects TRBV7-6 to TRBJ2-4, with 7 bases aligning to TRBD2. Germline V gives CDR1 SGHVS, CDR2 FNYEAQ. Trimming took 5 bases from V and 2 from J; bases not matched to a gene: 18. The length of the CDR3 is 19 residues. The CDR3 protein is CASSRGLFGVAGTKNIQYF. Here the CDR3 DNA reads TGTGCCAGCAGCAGGGGCCTTTTTGGGGTAGCGGGTACCAAAAACATTCAGTACTTC.

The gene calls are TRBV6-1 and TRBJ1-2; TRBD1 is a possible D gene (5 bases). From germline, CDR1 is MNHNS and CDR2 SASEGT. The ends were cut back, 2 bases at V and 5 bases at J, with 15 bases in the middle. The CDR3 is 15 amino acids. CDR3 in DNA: TGTGCCAGCAGTGAAAATGGCGTGGGGGGATATGGCTACACCTTC. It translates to CASSENGVGGYGYTF.

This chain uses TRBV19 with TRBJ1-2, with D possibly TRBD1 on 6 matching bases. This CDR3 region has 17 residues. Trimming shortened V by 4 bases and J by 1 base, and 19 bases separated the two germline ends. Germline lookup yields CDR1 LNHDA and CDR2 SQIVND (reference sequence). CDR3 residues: CASSTGAGQSINYGYTF. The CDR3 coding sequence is TGTGCCAGTAGTACCGGTGCCGGACAGAGTATTAACTATGGCTACACCTTC.

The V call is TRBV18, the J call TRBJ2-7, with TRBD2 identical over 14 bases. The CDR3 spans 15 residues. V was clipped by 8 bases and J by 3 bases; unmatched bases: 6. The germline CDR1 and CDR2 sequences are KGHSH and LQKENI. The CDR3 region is CASGLAGGGGYEQYF. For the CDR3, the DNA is TGTGCCAGCGGACTAGCGGGAGGAGGAGGCTACGAGCAGTACTTC.

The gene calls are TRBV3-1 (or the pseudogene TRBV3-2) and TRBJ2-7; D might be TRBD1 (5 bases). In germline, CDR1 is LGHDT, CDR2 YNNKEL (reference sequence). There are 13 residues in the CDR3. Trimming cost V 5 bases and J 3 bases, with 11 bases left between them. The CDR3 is CASSKQDIYEQYF. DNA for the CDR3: TGTGCCAGCAGCAAACAGGACATCTACGAGCAGTACTTC.

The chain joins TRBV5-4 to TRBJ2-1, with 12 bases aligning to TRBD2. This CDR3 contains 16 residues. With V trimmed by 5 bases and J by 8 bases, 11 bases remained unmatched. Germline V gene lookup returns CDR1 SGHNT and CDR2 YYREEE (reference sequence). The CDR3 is CASSYNLAGGRDEQFF. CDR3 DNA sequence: TGTGCCAGCAGTTATAATCTAGCGGGAGGGCGCGATGAGCAGTTCTTC.

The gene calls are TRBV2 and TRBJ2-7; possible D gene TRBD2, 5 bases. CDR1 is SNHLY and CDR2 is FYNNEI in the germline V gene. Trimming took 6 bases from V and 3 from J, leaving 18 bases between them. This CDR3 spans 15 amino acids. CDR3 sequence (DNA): TGTGCCAGCAGCCCGGGGTTGCCAGGACTCTACGAGCAGTACTTC. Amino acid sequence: CASSPGLPGLYEQYF.

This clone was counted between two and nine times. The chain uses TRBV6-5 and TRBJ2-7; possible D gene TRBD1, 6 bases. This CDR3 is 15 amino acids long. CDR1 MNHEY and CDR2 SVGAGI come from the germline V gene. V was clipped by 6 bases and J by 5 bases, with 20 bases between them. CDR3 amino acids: CASSPPGAGTNEQYF. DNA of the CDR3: TGTGCCAGCAGCCCCCCAGGGGCGGGCACAAACGAGCAGTACTTC.

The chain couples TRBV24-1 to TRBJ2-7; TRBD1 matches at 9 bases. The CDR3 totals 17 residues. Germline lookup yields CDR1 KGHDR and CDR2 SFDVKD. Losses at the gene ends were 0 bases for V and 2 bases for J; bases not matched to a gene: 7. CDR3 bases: TGTGCCACCAGTGATTTGCCGGGACAGGGCCCCACCTACGAGCAGTACTTC. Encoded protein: CATSDLPGQGPTYEQYF.

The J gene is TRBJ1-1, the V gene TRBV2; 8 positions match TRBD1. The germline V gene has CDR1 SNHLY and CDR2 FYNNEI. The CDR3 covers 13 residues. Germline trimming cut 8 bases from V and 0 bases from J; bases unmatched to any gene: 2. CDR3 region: CASQGAVNTEAFF. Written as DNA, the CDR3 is TGTGCCAGCCAGGGGGCGGTGAACACTGAAGCTTTCTTT.

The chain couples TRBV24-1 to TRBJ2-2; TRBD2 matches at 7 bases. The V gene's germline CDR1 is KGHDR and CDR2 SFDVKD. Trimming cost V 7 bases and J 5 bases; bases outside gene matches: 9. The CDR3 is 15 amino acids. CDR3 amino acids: CATSPAGQATGELFF. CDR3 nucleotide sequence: TGTGCCACCAGCCCAGCGGGGCAGGCTACCGGGGAGCTGTTTTTT.

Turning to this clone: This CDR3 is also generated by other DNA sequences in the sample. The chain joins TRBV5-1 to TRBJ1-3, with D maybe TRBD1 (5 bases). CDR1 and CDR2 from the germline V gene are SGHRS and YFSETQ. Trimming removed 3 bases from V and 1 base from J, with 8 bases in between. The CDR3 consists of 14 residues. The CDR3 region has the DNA TGCGCCAGCAGCTCCGGGGGTTCTGGAAACACCATATATTTT. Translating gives CASSSGGSGNTIYF.

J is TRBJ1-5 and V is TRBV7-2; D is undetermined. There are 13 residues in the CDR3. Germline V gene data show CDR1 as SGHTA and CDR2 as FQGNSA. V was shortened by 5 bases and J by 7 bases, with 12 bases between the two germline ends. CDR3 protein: CASSLLSGQPQHF. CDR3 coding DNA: TGTGCCAGCAGCCTCCTCTCCGGGCAGCCCCAGCATTTT.